This T cell receptor (beta chain) was sequenced in a study of a mutant IDH1 vaccine in newly diagnosed glioma. Stated time point: week 23, last vaccination. Mutant IDH1 20-mer peptide, at 300 ug, made up each vaccine dose, with topical imiquimod. Per germline, CDR1 GTSNPN and CDR2 SVGIG (reference sequence). Between the trimmed V and J ends, which lost 1 base and 3 bases, there was a span of 13 bases. CDR3 size: 16 residues. In this sample, this clone turned up a few times. Its antigen remains unknown. The sample has other DNA sequences that encode this CDR3 too. Measured with immunoSEQ multiplex PCR; TCRdb has only the in-frame clones, and not every one. The table has about 40,000 clones, around 76% seen once.

The sample in question was PBMCs, obtained from a glioma patient whose treatment included an IDH1 peptide vaccine. The chain combines TRBV30 with TRBJ1-6; weak D call: TRBD1 (6 bases). The receptor's source is a man aged 45-65 years with glioma. CDR3 sequence: CAWSAGAARYNSPLHF. The CDR3 DNA reads as TGTGCCTGGAGTGCGGGGGCGGCCCGCTATAATTCACCCCTCCACTTT.